Presented here are 22 T cell receptor beta chains from one specimen sequenced in a study of T cell changes during pregnancy in multiple sclerosis. The protocol was immunoSEQ multiplex PCR, while the TCRdb copy is restricted to in-frame clones and leaves out a portion. The repertoire holds some 20,000 clones, with 88% as singletons. Sequenced here: CD8+ T cells from peripheral blood mononuclear cells, sampled after pregnancy. The receptors originated from a female donor in good health, enrolled as a control in a pregnancy study.

The chain couples TRBV14 to TRBJ2-7; 10 bases agree with TRBD1. CDR1 is SGHDN and CDR2 is FVKESK in the germline V gene. CDR3 size: 16 residues. The ends lost 4 bases at V and 0 bases at J; junction bases unmatched: 6. The CDR3 loop reads CASSRRQGARSYEQYF. CDR3 nucleotides: TGTGCCAGCAGCCGAAGACAGGGGGCCCGCTCCTACGAGCAGTACTTC.

The chain links TRBV11-2 to TRBJ1-3; D is unclear. V was clipped by 3 bases and J by 1 base, with 10 bases between them. Germline CDR1 SGHAT, CDR2 FQNNGV. This CDR3 region has 15 residues. This chain's CDR3 is CASSLNRGSGNTIYF. CDR3 coding DNA: TGTGCCAGCAGCTTGAACCGGGGATCTGGAAACACCATATATTTT.

The gene calls are TRBV7-9 and TRBJ2-1, with 10 nucleotides matching TRBD2. V was pared by 1 base and J by 9 bases, with 6 bases of the junction left unmatched. Per the germline V gene, CDR1 is SEHNR and CDR2 is FQNEAQ (reference sequence). This CDR3 contains 15 residues. CDR3 residues: CASSLGAGGSSEQFF. For the CDR3, the DNA is TGTGCCAGCAGCTTAGGAGCGGGGGGGTCTAGTGAGCAGTTCTTC. Supplemented by reference TRBV7-9 and TRBJ2-1, the full variable domain reads DTGVSQNPRHKITKRGQNVTFRCDPISEHNRLYWYRQTLGQGPEFLTYFQNEAQLEKSRLLSDRFSAERPKGSFSTLEIQRTEQGDSAMYLCASSLGAGGSSEQFFGPGTRLTVL.

V and J are TRBV6-5 and TRBJ1-1, with 7 positions matching TRBD1. Germline V gene lookup returns CDR1 MNHEY and CDR2 SVGAGI. This CDR3 comprises 12 residues. V dropped 6 bases and J dropped 10; count of bases not matched to a gene: 8. The CDR3 bases are TGTGCCAGCAGGAAAACAGGGGTCGGAGCTTTCTTT. Its protein product is CASRKTGVGAFF.

The chain is built from TRBV2 and TRBJ2-2; TRBD1 matches 9 bases. CDR1 and CDR2 from the germline V gene are SNHLY and FYNNEI. V lost 6 bases, J lost 7 bases, and 9 bases stayed unmatched. The CDR3 length is 15 residues. The DNA for the CDR3 is TGTGCCAGCAGATTAAAGGGACAGGGACTCGGGGAGCTGTTTTTT. This encodes CASRLKGQGLGELFF.

The chain recombines TRBV18 with TRBJ2-1; D remains ambiguous. This CDR3 is built from 13 residues. The V and J ends lost 5 bases and 4 bases respectively, with 9 bases between them. The germline V gene encodes CDR1 KGHSH and CDR2 LQKENI. The CDR3 reads CASSSPLYNEQFF. CDR3 DNA: TGTGCCAGCTCATCCCCCTTGTACAATGAGCAGTTCTTC. The variable domain in full, with the rest retrieved from reference TRBV18 and TRBJ2-1, is NAGVMQNPRHLVRRRGQEARLRCSPMKGHSHVYWYRQLPEEGLKFMVYLQKENIIDESGMPKERFSAEFPKEGPSILRIQQVVRGDSAAYFCASSSPLYNEQFFGPGTRLTVL.

The chain has TRBV11-3 and TRBJ1-1, with D maybe TRBD1 (5 bases). V was clipped by 5 bases and J by 1 base, with 11 bases between them. The germline CDR1 and CDR2 sequences are SGHNT and YENEEA. The CDR3 sequence is 14 residues long. The CDR3 nucleotides are TGTGCCAGCAGCACCGCCGGACAGAACACTGAAGCTTTCTTT. It yields the protein CASSTAGQNTEAFF.

This clone showed up just once. The chain employs TRBV5-1 and TRBJ1-2; 8 bases are a match to TRBD1. CDR3 length: 12 amino acids. The germline V gene encodes CDR1 SGHRS and CDR2 YFSETQ. V shed 0 bases and J 13 bases; nucleotides not matched to a gene: 5. The CDR3 DNA is TGCGCCAGCAGCTTGGAACAGGGGGGGGGCACCTTC. It specifies CASSLEQGGGTF.

In DNA, the CDR3 is TGTGCCAGCAGCGCAGGGGGGACTGAAGCTTTCTTT. Translated: CASSAGGTEAFF. The V and J genes are TRBV5-6 and TRBJ1-1; TRBD1 matches 7 bases. Trimming at V came to 4 bases and at J to 5 bases, leaving 2 bases not matched to a gene. This CDR3 has 12 amino acids. CDR1 SGHDT and CDR2 YYEEEE come from the germline V gene. Full variable domain (outside the CDR3, taken from reference TRBV5-6 and TRBJ1-1): DAGVTQSPTHLIKTRGQQVTLRCSPKSGHDTVSWYQQALGQGPQFIFQYYEEEERQRGNFPDRFSGHQFPNYSSELNVNALLLGDSALYLCASSAGGTEAFFGQGTRLTVV.

V is TRBV14 and J is TRBJ1-2; D gene unclear. Trimming stripped 2 bases from V and 8 bases from J, with 15 bases between. This CDR3 region has 14 residues. Germline V CDR1 and CDR2: SGHDN, FVKESK. The CDR3, as DNA: TGTGCCAGCAGCCAACCAGGACTGGCCCGCGGCTACACCTTC. Encoded protein: CASSQPGLARGYTF.

The chain links TRBV4-2 to TRBJ2-2; the D is unclear. Germline-derived CDR1 and CDR2 are LGHNA and YNFKEQ. This CDR3 spans 14 amino acids. V dropped 0 bases and J dropped 4 bases, with 6 bases sitting between them. The CDR3 is CASSQESSTGELFF. CDR3 nucleotide sequence: TGTGCCAGCAGCCAAGAATCTTCCACCGGGGAGCTGTTTTTT.

The V gene is TRBV28, the J gene TRBJ2-1; 8 bases match TRBD1. The V and J ends lost 3 bases and 7 bases, in that order; junction bases with no gene match: 8. This CDR3 is built from 15 residues. Per the germline V gene, CDR1 is MDHEN and CDR2 is SYDVKM. CDR3 amino acids: CASSLEQGGVNEQFF. As DNA, the CDR3 is TGTGCCAGCAGTTTGGAACAGGGGGGCGTAAATGAGCAGTTCTTC. Combining the CDR3 with reference TRBV28 and TRBJ2-1 gives the whole variable domain DVKVTQSSRYLVKRTGEKVFLECVQDMDHENMFWYRQDPGLGLRLIYFSYDVKMKEKGDIPEGYSVSREKKERFSLILESASTNQTSMYLCASSLEQGGVNEQFFGPGTRLTVL.

The chain employs TRBV11-1 and TRBJ1-1; unclear D gene. Germline CDR1 and CDR2: SGHAT and FQDESV (reference sequence). This CDR3 comprises 16 residues. Deletions cut 1 base from V and 6 bases from J, with 18 bases between. The CDR3 protein is CASSLGRGGQTSEAFF. The CDR3 bases are TGTGCCAGCAGCTTAGGTCGAGGAGGGCAGACCTCTGAAGCTTTCTTT.

This clone was seen a single time. The chain uses TRBV9 and TRBJ2-6, with unresolved D. Germline V gene sequence: CDR1 SGDLS, CDR2 YYNGEE. This CDR3 region has 17 residues. Trimming left V 4 bases short and J 0 bases short, with 14 bases between. CDR3 sequence reads: CASSLREYVSGANVLTF. In nucleotides, the CDR3 is TGTGCCAGCAGCCTCCGCGAGTATGTCTCTGGGGCCAACGTCCTGACTTTC. Variable domain in full (rest from reference TRBV9 and TRBJ2-6): DSGVTQTPKHLITATGQRVTLRCSPRSGDLSVYWYQQSLDQGLQFLIQYYNGEERAKGNILERFSAQQFPDLHSELNLSSLELGDSALYFCASSLREYVSGANVLTFGAGSRLTVL.

The rearrangement uses TRBV11-2 and TRBJ2-1, with 12 bases lining up with TRBD2. The V and J ends lost 5 bases and 4 bases, in that order; junction bases with no gene match: 12. This CDR3 has 18 residues. CDR1 and CDR2 (germline): SGHAT, FQNNGV. The CDR3 DNA is TGTGCCAGCAGCCCCGGGCTAGCGGGGGGGAAGCTTTACAATGAGCAGTTCTTC. It is translated as CASSPGLAGGKLYNEQFF. Using reference TRBV11-2 and TRBJ2-1 for the parts outside the CDR3, the full variable domain is EAGVAQSPRYKIIEKRQSVAFWCNPISGHATLYWYQQILGQGPKLLIQFQNNGVVDDSQLPKDRFSAERLKGVDSTLKIQPAKLEDSAVYLCASSPGLAGGKLYNEQFFGPGTRLTVL.

The V gene is TRBV19, the J gene TRBJ2-7; 12 nucleotides line up with TRBD1. V dropped 5 bases and J dropped 3; count of bases not matched to a gene: 5. The germline V gene has CDR1 LNHDA and CDR2 SQIVND (reference sequence). This CDR3 region has 15 residues. The CDR3 nucleotides are TGTGCCAGTAGTTACGGGACAGGGGGCTTCTACGAGCAGTACTTC. It codes for CASSYGTGGFYEQYF.

The chain combines TRBV7-2 with TRBJ2-5, with TRBD1 matching over 7 bases. The CDR3 is made up of 13 amino acids. Trimming took 5 bases from V and 2 from J; bases not matched to a gene: 2. Germline CDR1 is SGHTA and CDR2 is FQGNSA. Here the CDR3 DNA reads TGTGCCAGCAGCCCCAGGGGGCAAGAGACCCAGTACTTC. It yields the protein CASSPRGQETQYF.

The rearrangement uses TRBV4-3 and TRBJ1-4, with 8 nucleotides matching TRBD1. The V and J ends lost 1 base and 7 bases, in that order; junction bases with no gene match: 8. CDR1 is LGHNA, CDR2 YSLEER, per germline. The CDR3 is 16 amino acids. The CDR3 DNA follows: TGCGCCAGCAGCCAAGTGTATCAGGGGGCTTCTGAAAAACTGTTTTTT. Amino acids: CASSQVYQGASEKLFF.

The sample holds one count of this clone. This sequence joins TRBV9 and TRBJ2-1, with TRBD2 identical over 8 bases. Germline CDR1 and CDR2: SGDLS and YYNGEE. This CDR3 is 17 amino acids long. The J segment lost 0 bases and the V segment lost 4 bases, leaving 9 bases of the junction unmatched. DNA for the CDR3: TGTGCCAGCAGCCAAACGGGGGGGTTAAGCTCCTACAATGAGCAGTTCTTC. Its translation is CASSQTGGLSSYNEQFF.

The chain couples TRBV7-8 to TRBJ1-1, with a weak D call TRBD1 (5 bases). The germline V gene has CDR1 SGHVS and CDR2 FQNEAQ. Trimming left V 5 bases short and J 8 bases short, with 12 bases between. The CDR3 is 12 amino acids. The chain's CDR3 is CASSRQGREAFF. In DNA, the CDR3 is TGTGCCAGCAGCCGGCAGGGCCGAGAAGCTTTCTTT.

The DNA for the CDR3 is TGTGCCAGCAGCTTAGAAGCCCACACCGGGGAGCTGTTTTTT. It encodes CASSLEAHTGELFF. The chain joins TRBV7-9 to TRBJ2-2; D is uncertain. The CDR3 is 14 amino acids. Germline CDR1 reads SEHNR; CDR2 reads FQNEAQ (reference sequence). Trimming shortened V by 1 base and J by 3 bases, and 6 bases separated the two germline ends.

The genes are TRBV5-1 and TRBJ2-3; 9 nucleotides agree with TRBD2. Germline CDR1 SGHRS, CDR2 YFSETQ. The CDR3 is made up of 15 amino acids. V dropped 2 bases and J dropped 10; count of bases not matched to a gene: 11. CDR3 sequence: CASSFNLAGNLSQYF. Written as DNA, the CDR3 is TGCGCCAGCAGCTTCAATCTAGCGGGGAACCTATCGCAGTATTTT.